A selection of T cell receptor beta chains follows, all from one sample in a study of T cell responses to AZD1222 COVID-19 vaccine. Clones were read by immunoSEQ multiplex PCR, and TCRdb kept only the in-frame ones, dropping some. This sample has 150,000 or so clones, with roughly nine tenths found just once. The specimen comprised peripheral blood, sampled 28 days after the second AZD1222 dose. The receptors shown here come from an adult who received the AZD1222 COVID-19 vaccine. Both conserved end residues are part of each CDR3. Each record gives: clone size, V gene, D gene, J gene, CDR3 DNA, CDR3 protein. A D gene is named only where the DNA matches it firmly. Part of the rows lack a size; the others show once, few, many or a class for expanded clones.

-,TRBV2,-,TRBJ1-3,TGTGCCAGCAGCGAGGCGCGTCGGGACGGGGGAAACACCATATATTTT,CASSEARRDGGNTIYF
-,TRBV28,-,TRBJ1-1,TGTGCCTCGGAGGCTAGGGACACTGAAGCTTTCTTT,CASEARDTEAFF
-,TRBV6-5,-,TRBJ1-1,TGTGCCAGCGACGACAGTTCCTCGCGGACTGAAGCTTTCTTT,CASDDSSSRTEAFF
-,TRBV6-2/TRBV6-3,-,TRBJ1-2,TGTGCCAGCAGTTACTCCGTCGGAGGGGTGAGTAAGGCGGACTATGGCTACACCTTC,CASSYSVGGVSKADYGYTF
once,TRBV6-5,-,TRBJ1-3,TGTGCCAGCAGCCCCCTTTTGGCTGGAAACACCATATATTTT,CASSPLLAGNTIYF
few,TRBV9,-,TRBJ1-1,TGTGCCAGCAGCGTGGGGGCATTTAACACTGAAGCTTTCTTT,CASSVGAFNTEAFF
few,TRBV6-6,-,TRBJ1-2,TGTGCCAGCGTCCGGGGTGACTATGGCTACACCTTC,CASVRGDYGYTF
-,TRBV28,-,TRBJ1-2,TGTGCCAGCCGGGTTGGGCTGGCCTATGGCTACACCTTC,CASRVGLAYGYTF
-,TRBV19,TRBD1,TRBJ2-7,TGTGCCAGTGCGTTCCGGACAGGGGGTCCCCACGAGCAGTACTTC,CASAFRTGGPHEQYF
once,TRBV4-2,-,TRBJ2-1,TGTGCCAGCTCAACCGGTTCAGGCTACAATGAGCAGTTCTTC,CASSTGSGYNEQFF
-,TRBV14,-,TRBJ2-1,TGTGCCAGTAGCCAATACAATGAGCAGTTCTTC,CASSQYNEQFF
-,TRBV5-4,TRBD1,TRBJ1-2,TGTGCCAGCACCCGGACAGGGGTTCAAAACTATGGCTACACCTTC,CASTRTGVQNYGYTF
-,TRBV11-2,-,TRBJ2-7,TGTGCCAGCAGCAAACGGGACGGCTCCTACGAGCAGTACTTC,CASSKRDGSYEQYF
-,TRBV18,-,TRBJ2-1,TGTGCCAGCTCACCCGGGACTGGGTCCTACAATGAGCAGTTCTTC,CASSPGTGSYNEQFF
-,TRBV5-1,-,TRBJ1-2,TGCGCCAGCAGCCAGGACAGTCCCTTTTTGAATGGCTACACCTTC,CASSQDSPFLNGYTF
-,TRBV5-5,TRBD1,TRBJ1-6,TGTGCCAGCAGCTTGGGACAGGGGGCACGCAATTCACCCCTCCACTTT,CASSLGQGARNSPLHF
-,TRBV5-5,-,TRBJ1-1,TGTGCCAGCAGCCCGGGATCCTCGAACACTGAAGCTTTCTTT,CASSPGSSNTEAFF
-,TRBV11-2,-,TRBJ1-2,TGTGCCAGCAGCTTAGCGGCCGACAGAGGCAACTATGGCTACACCTTC,CASSLAADRGNYGYTF
-,TRBV7-9,TRBD1,TRBJ1-2,TGTGCCAGCAGCTACCCCGACAGGGCGGTTGGCTACACCTTC,CASSYPDRAVGYTF
-,TRBV19,TRBD2,TRBJ2-7,TGTGCCAGTACTCCGGGACTAGCGGGAGGGCCGCTCTACGAGCAGTACTTC,CASTPGLAGGPLYEQYF
-,TRBV2,-,TRBJ2-5,TGTGCCAGCAGTCGGGCGGGACGGGGGATCAGGGAGACCCAGTACTTC,CASSRAGRGIRETQYF
-,TRBV7-2,-,TRBJ1-1,TGTGCCAGCAGCTTATCCGGAATAACTGAAGCTTTCTTT,CASSLSGITEAFF
-,TRBV13,TRBD1,TRBJ1-2,TGTGCCAGCAGCCCCGCCGGACAGGGGGGCCCTCCTAACTATGGCTACACCTTC,CASSPAGQGGPPNYGYTF
-,TRBV29-1,TRBD1,TRBJ1-1,TGCAGCGTTGAAAGGACAGGGGCGGGTGTAGGGTTGAACACTGAAGCTTTCTTT,CSVERTGAGVGLNTEAFF
-,TRBV29-1,-,TRBJ1-2,TGCAGCACCCAGGACGGGAGCAATAACTATGGCTACACCTTC,CSTQDGSNNYGYTF
-,TRBV4-3,-,TRBJ1-5,TGCGCCAGCAGCCAAGTCTGGCAGCCCAATCAGCCCCAGCATTTT,CASSQVWQPNQPQHF
-,TRBV3-1/TRBV3-2,-,TRBJ2-5,TGTGCCAGCAGCCAAGATTTACTCCTACTAGGGTACCAAGAGACCCAGTACTTC,CASSQDLLLLGYQETQYF
-,TRBV3-1/TRBV3-2,-,TRBJ2-3,TGTGCCAGCAGCCAAGATCTCGGGACGGGAACTAGCACAGATACGCAGTATTTT,CASSQDLGTGTSTDTQYF
once,TRBV6-5,-,TRBJ2-7,TGTGCCAGCTTGGCCGTCCCCTCCTACGAGCAGTACTTC,CASLAVPSYEQYF
-,TRBV6-1,TRBD1,TRBJ1-5,TGTGCCAGCAGTGTCCGACAGGGTTTAGTCAATCAGCCCCAGCATTTT,CASSVRQGLVNQPQHF
-,TRBV9,-,TRBJ1-2,TGTGCCAGCAGCACGACCCCCGGGACTAACTATGGCTACACCTTC,CASSTTPGTNYGYTF
-,TRBV6-4,TRBD2,TRBJ2-1,TGTGCCAGCAGTACCCGAGCGGGGCGACAATACAATGAGCAGTTCTTC,CASSTRAGRQYNEQFF
once,TRBV6-5,-,TRBJ1-1,TGTGCCAGCAGTTACGACGGGAACGTTGAAGCTTTCTTT,CASSYDGNVEAFF
-,TRBV27,-,TRBJ1-6,TGTGCCAGCAGGTTTGGGACACAGGGTGATTTAGGATCACCCCTCCACTTT,CASRFGTQGDLGSPLHF
-,TRBV7-9,-,TRBJ1-2,TGTGCCAGCAGTACCCAAGGGGATAATGGCTACACCTTC,CASSTQGDNGYTF
few,TRBV18,-,TRBJ1-4,TGTGCCAGCTCGAGGGGTGGAGATGAAAAACTGTTTTTT,CASSRGGDEKLFF
-,TRBV4-3,-,TRBJ2-7,TGCGCCAGCAGCCAAGAATACCAGGGTGGCGAGCAGTACTTC,CASSQEYQGGEQYF
-,TRBV7-8,TRBD2,TRBJ2-7,TGTGCCAGCAGTCCACGGACTAGCGGAGGCTACGAGCAGTACTTC,CASSPRTSGGYEQYF
-,TRBV7-8,-,TRBJ1-3,TGTGCCAGCAGCTTAGAACGTATCTCTGGAAACACCATATATTTT,CASSLERISGNTIYF
-,TRBV19,-,TRBJ1-4,TGTGCCAGTAGTGCGCGGGACGGCCGAGAAAAACTGTTTTTT,CASSARDGREKLFF
-,TRBV7-7,TRBD1,TRBJ2-2,TGTGCCAGCAGCTCCCGATCCGGGACAGGGTTCACCGGGGAGCTGTTTTTT,CASSSRSGTGFTGELFF
-,TRBV14,-,TRBJ1-1,TGTGCCAGCAGCTACAGGGCAAGTAGGACTGAAGCTTTCTTT,CASSYRASRTEAFF
-,TRBV27,TRBD2,TRBJ2-1,TGTGCCAGCACGCCGTTGCCTAGCGGTTACAATGAGCAGTTCTTC,CASTPLPSGYNEQFF
few,TRBV9,-,TRBJ1-1,TGTGCCAGCAGCGTGGCGGGTCTGGGCACTGAAGCTTTCTTT,CASSVAGLGTEAFF
-,TRBV19,-,TRBJ2-7,TGTGCCAGTAGTTTTTTGGGCGGTCTTGGCTCCTACGAGCAGTACTTC,CASSFLGGLGSYEQYF
few,TRBV29-1,-,TRBJ2-3,TGCAGCGTTGACAGATTCACAGATACGCAGTATTTT,CSVDRFTDTQYF
-,TRBV7-9,-,TRBJ1-1,TGTGCCAGCAGCCCAAGCCAAACAGGACTCGCTGAAGCTTTCTTT,CASSPSQTGLAEAFF
-,TRBV11-3,TRBD1,TRBJ1-1,TGTGCCATCACGACCCCGGGAGCAGGGGGGGACCTGAACACTGAAGCTTTCTTT,CAITTPGAGGDLNTEAFF